A selection of T cell receptor beta chains follows, all from one sample in a study of blood T cell repertoires in COVID-19. TCRdb keeps only in-frame clones here, not all; method: immunoSEQ multiplex PCR. The data show about 100,000 clones, with roughly nine tenths seen just once and roughly 17% held by the top ten. Specimen: peripheral blood. The receptors were sampled from a man aged 50-59 years with acute or convalescent COVID-19. Both conserved end residues are part of each CDR3. Each record gives: CDR3 length, clone size, J gene, V gene, CDR3 protein. Only some rows state a clone size, as once, few, many or a class for expanded clones.

length: 15
size: -
J: TRBJ1-6
V: TRBV15
CDR3: CATSRDRGPNSPLHF

length: 17
size: -
J: TRBJ1-5
V: TRBV19
CDR3: CASSRRTQANSNQPQHF

length: 16
size: once
J: TRBJ1-5
V: TRBV2
CDR3: CASKRRDTRSNQPQHF

length: 15
size: -
J: TRBJ1-3
V: TRBV28
CDR3: CASSLLGLGGNTIYF

length: 15
size: -
J: TRBJ2-1
V: TRBV5-1
CDR3: CASSLATGSNNEQFF

length: 16
size: -
J: TRBJ1-4
V: TRBV29-1
CDR3: CSVAGTGKSAAEKLFF

length: 15
size: -
J: TRBJ1-5
V: TRBV2
CDR3: CASSEETGGRQPQHF

length: 14
size: -
J: TRBJ1-1
V: TRBV28
CDR3: CASSLGGQGPEAFF

length: 15
size: -
J: TRBJ2-7
V: TRBV27
CDR3: CASSLGWTGEHEQYF

length: 13
size: -
J: TRBJ2-7
V: TRBV15
CDR3: CATSRENRYEQYF